Following are 18 T cell receptor beta chains from one sample sequenced in a study of T cell repertoires in cytomegalovirus infection. TCRdb fed the reads into MiXCR, producing one record per CDR3 protein. The data contain about a million distinct CDR3 sequences, approximately 30% of them singletons. No antigens are known for them. The source was cultured CD8+ T cells from PBMCs, collected from culture after CMV antigen stimulation. The receptors originated from a human donor in good health (CMV status not recorded). Some clones in this sample may be carry-over from other donors' samples.

The rearrangement joins TRBV6-4 to TRBJ2-2, with unresolved D. Germline CDR1 is MRHNA and CDR2 is SNTAGT. Trimming took 0 bases from V and 2 from J, leaving 7 bases between them. This CDR3 contains 15 residues. Here the CDR3 reads CASSDSNFNTGELFF. DNA of the CDR3: TGTGCCAGCAGTGACTCGAATTTTAACACCGGGGAGCTGTTTTTT.

This clonotype has a count of ten or more. The genes are TRBV7-9 and TRBJ1-2; TRBD1 is a possible D gene (5 bases). The V end lost 10 bases, the J end lost 6 bases, and 12 bases lay between the germline ends. The CDR3 has 11 amino acids. Germline V CDR1 and CDR2: SEHNR, FQNEAQ (reference sequence). CDR3 amino acids: CATDDRNGYTF. The DNA of the CDR3 is TGTGCCACCGACGACAGAAATGGCTACACCTTC.

The rearrangement joins TRBV4-1 to TRBJ2-4; D call uncertain. This CDR3 region has 14 residues. Germline V CDR1 and CDR2: MGHRA, YSYEKL. Trimming shortened V by 1 base and J by 7 bases, and 11 bases separated the two germline ends. CDR3 bases: TGCGCCAGCAGCCAAGTCCCCGAGGACAACATTCAGTACTTC. Translated, it gives CASSQVPEDNIQYF.

This clonotype was counted only a few times. The chain employs TRBV19 and TRBJ2-3; 10 nucleotides line up with TRBD2. With V trimmed by 10 bases and J by 4 bases, 8 bases remained unmatched. The CDR3 is 14 amino acids. The germline gives CDR1 LNHDA, CDR2 SQIVND (reference sequence). CDR3 DNA: TGTGCCACGAGGGAGCGGGGGGGCGCAGATACGCAGTATTTT. Translation gives CATRERGGADTQYF.

The chain combines TRBV7-6 with TRBJ2-7; 10 bases are a match to TRBD2. CDR3 length equals 15 residues. The V gene end was trimmed by 6 bases and the J gene end by 4 bases; junction bases not matched to a gene: 9. Germline CDR1 and CDR2: SGHVS and FNYEAQ. CDR3 region: CASSPLAGEIYEQYF. CDR3 DNA sequence: TGTGCCAGCAGTCCCCTAGCGGGGGAAATTTACGAGCAGTACTTC.

The chain employs TRBV27 and TRBJ2-1; D is perhaps TRBD1 or TRBD2 (5 bases each). Per germline, CDR1 MNHEY and CDR2 SMNVEV (reference sequence). The CDR3 spans 15 residues. With 3 bases removed from V and 0 bases from J, the gap between germline ends came to 9 bases. The chain's CDR3 is CASSFGAASYNEQFF. CDR3 nucleotide sequence: TGTGCCAGCAGTTTCGGGGCAGCCTCCTACAATGAGCAGTTCTTC.

Many counts were recorded for this clonotype. The V and J genes are TRBV10-2 and TRBJ2-7; 8 nucleotides match TRBD2. Germline V gene lookup returns CDR1 WSHSY and CDR2 SAAADI. V gave up 4 bases and J gave up 4 bases; unmatched junction bases: 9. The CDR3 extends over 15 amino acids. CDR3: CASSGSPGLVYEQYF. In nucleotides, the CDR3 is TGCGCCAGCAGTGGATCGCCGGGACTAGTTTACGAGCAGTACTTC.

Ten or more counts support this clonotype. The rearrangement links TRBV12-3 or TRBV12-4 to TRBJ1-1, with a weak D call TRBD1 (5 bases). CDR3 length equals 14 residues. The germline V and J ends were trimmed by 6 bases and 1 base, with 12 bases remaining between them. CDR3 DNA sequence: TGTGCCAGCAGGCCGGGACCCTGGAACACTGAAGCTTTCTTT. This translates into CASRPGPWNTEAFF.

This clonotype turned up a few times. This rearrangement joins TRBV6-1 to TRBJ1-1; possibly TRBD1 for D (5 bases). Trimming took 5 bases from V and 0 from J, leaving 22 bases between them. CDR1 is MNHNS and CDR2 is SASEGT in the germline V gene. This CDR3 region has 18 residues. Here the CDR3 DNA reads TGTGCCAGCAGTTTCATCAGGGTCGGGAGGGGCATGAACACTGAAGCTTTCTTT. Residues: CASSFIRVGRGMNTEAFF.

V gene TRBV6-5 combines with J gene TRBJ2-2; D gene uncertain. From germline, CDR1 is MNHEY and CDR2 SVGAGI. V dropped 0 bases and J dropped 7 bases, with 12 bases sitting between them. This CDR3 is built from 15 residues. The CDR3 here is CASSYSQYGRGELFF. In nucleotides, the CDR3 is TGTGCCAGCAGTTACTCCCAATATGGCCGCGGGGAGCTGTTTTTT.

The V call is TRBV7-2, the J call TRBJ2-7; D is undetermined. Germline CDR1 is SGHTA and CDR2 is FQGNSA. V lost 2 bases to trimming and J lost 4 bases, with 15 bases between them. The CDR3 is 15 amino acids. In DNA form, the CDR3 reads TGTGCCAGCAGCTTAACGGTCCTGGCCTCTTACGAGCAGTACTTC. Translated: CASSLTVLASYEQYF.

This clonotype occurred many times. The chain uses TRBV6-1 and TRBJ2-5; no clear D. V gave up 4 bases and J gave up 8 bases, with 8 bases separating them. This CDR3 has 11 residues. Germline V gene data show CDR1 as MNHNS and CDR2 as SASEGT. The CDR3 region is CASSAASTQYF. As DNA, the CDR3 is TGTGCCAGCAGTGCGGCCTCTACCCAGTACTTC.

The rearrangement uses TRBV9 and TRBJ1-6; TRBD1 is a possible D gene (5 bases). In germline, CDR1 is SGDLS, CDR2 YYNGEE. Trimming removed 2 bases at V and 9 bases at J, with 15 bases between. The CDR3 spans 15 residues. The CDR3 region is CASSVGWDGSSPLHF. The CDR3 DNA reads TGTGCCAGCAGCGTCGGTTGGGACGGATCTTCACCCCTCCACTTT.

This clonotype turned up a few times. This chain joins TRBV4-1 and TRBJ2-3; D not resolved. Per germline, CDR1 MGHRA and CDR2 YSYEKL. The CDR3 runs to 15 residues. Trimming took 0 bases from V and 6 from J, leaving 13 bases between them. The CDR3 loop is CASSQDHLEGDTQYF. In DNA form, the CDR3 reads TGCGCCAGCAGCCAAGATCATCTGGAAGGGGATACGCAGTATTTT.

The count of this clonotype is one. The chain is built from TRBV19 and TRBJ1-2; no definite D call. The CDR3 sequence is 15 residues long. V was pared by 3 bases and J by 0 bases, with 11 bases between. Germline CDR1 is LNHDA and CDR2 is SQIVND (reference sequence). CDR3 coding DNA: TGTGCCAGTAGTATGAAGACGGACTCTAACTATGGCTACACCTTC. Translating gives CASSMKTDSNYGYTF. Combining the CDR3 with reference TRBV19 and TRBJ1-2 gives the whole variable domain DGGITQSPKYLFRKEGQNVTLSCEQNLNHDAMYWYRQDPGQGLRLIYYSQIVNDFQKGDIAEGYSVSREKKESFPLTVTSAQKNPTAFYLCASSMKTDSNYGYTFGSGTRLTVV.

This clonotype was detected a few times. This could be a read error, since a much larger clone is one nucleotide away. The rearrangement links TRBV7-6 to TRBJ2-5; 12 nucleotides align to TRBD2. The germline CDR1 and CDR2 sequences are SGHVS and FNYEAQ. The CDR3 has 16 amino acids. J gave up 3 bases and V 1 base, and 3 bases lay outside the gene matches. CDR3 loop: CASSLVLAGGEETQYF. The CDR3, as DNA: TGTGCCAGCAGCTTAGTCCTAGCGGGGGGGGAAGAGACCCAGTACTTC.

Note on this clonotype: The conserved phenylalanine or tryptophan is not found at the CDR3 terminus, so this likely reflects a read error. The CDR3 loop is CASSSSGGISEQYS. The DNA of the CDR3 is TGTGCCAGCAGCTCTAGCGGGGGGATCTCCGAGCAGTACTCC. This chain uses TRBV7-9 with TRBJ2-7, with 11 bases aligning to TRBD2. The CDR3 length is 14 residues. Germline CDR1 SEHNR, CDR2 FQNEAQ (reference sequence). Trimming removed 4 bases from V and 6 bases from J; junction bases left unmatched: 5.

The V gene is TRBV6-2 or TRBV6-3, the J gene TRBJ2-1; D unclear. The CDR3 sequence is 16 residues long. From germline, CDR1 is MNHEY and CDR2 SVGEGT. V gave up 5 bases and J gave up 6 bases, with 20 bases separating them. The CDR3 is CASSISPSALANEQFF. The CDR3 DNA sequence: TGTGCCAGCAGTATAAGCCCCAGCGCTTTAGCCAATGAGCAGTTCTTC.